This T cell receptor beta chain was sequenced in a study of blood T cells in healthy people across ages. This clonotype was counted a few times. Its antigen is as yet unknown. V gave up 5 bases and J gave up 5 bases; unmatched junction bases: 8. CDR1 is PRHDT and CDR2 is FYEKMQ in the germline V gene (reference sequence). CDR3 size: 14 residues. Findings and caveats of the study: More naive CD4+ cells and higher diversity marked long-lived donors relative to aged donors.

Peripheral blood, roughly 9.3 milliliters per donor, was collected. The authors ran a second PCR of about 7 to 11 cycles using a sample-barcoded 5' primer and a J-beta primer mix. TCRdb itself ran the 5' RACE reads through MiXCR, one entry per CDR3 protein. The sample holds 1.2 million to 1.5 million distinct CDR3 sequences, around 39% seen once. Sequenced: blood. This clonotype was sampled from a woman aged 18-29 years in good health. This chain connects TRBV13 to TRBJ2-7; TRBD1 matches 8 bases. The CDR3 reads CASSPRTGTHEQYF. DNA of the CDR3: TGTGCCAGCAGCCCGAGGACAGGGACCCACGAGCAGTACTTC.